Following are 9 T cell receptor beta chains from one sample sequenced in a study of cytomegalovirus exposure and HLA in healthy donors. The study ran its PCR with 60 Vbeta and 13 Jbeta primers. Repertoires were generated with immunoSEQ multiplex PCR, while TCRdb's copy carries only in-frame clones and drops some. The ten top clones account for approximately 1.6%, within a sample of 100,000 to 150,000 clones. Sequenced material: PBMCs. These receptors were taken from a woman aged 40 to 50 in good health and CMV-seropositive.

The chain employs TRBV9 and TRBJ2-1, with 13 bases aligning to TRBD2. The CDR3 covers 17 residues. V was pared by 5 bases and J by 6 bases, with 11 bases of the junction left unmatched. Germline loops: CDR1 SGDLS, CDR2 YYNGEE. The CDR3 reads CASSTGLAGVWFNEQFF. CDR3 bases: TGTGCCAGCAGTACCGGACTAGCGGGAGTCTGGTTCAATGAGCAGTTCTTC.

The CDR3 here is CATSRPPSTGNTEAFF. In DNA, the CDR3 is TGTGCCACCAGCAGACCCCCCTCTACAGGGAACACTGAAGCTTTCTTT. The rearrangement links TRBV15 to TRBJ1-1; the D gene is possibly TRBD1 (5 bases). V gave up 2 bases and J gave up 1 base, with 14 bases separating them. The CDR3 covers 16 residues. Germline CDR1 is LNHNV and CDR2 is YYDKDF (reference sequence).

The rearrangement uses TRBV19 and TRBJ2-2; the match to TRBD1 covers 9 bases. Germline V gives CDR1 LNHDA, CDR2 SQIVND (reference sequence). Trimming took 4 bases from V and 3 from J; bases not matched to a gene: 6. The CDR3 is made up of 16 amino acids. The CDR3 spells CASSNPGQGDTGELFF. The CDR3 DNA reads as TGTGCCAGTAGTAACCCGGGACAGGGCGACACCGGGGAGCTGTTTTTT.

The chain couples TRBV12-5 to TRBJ2-3; 8 nucleotides align to TRBD2. There are 14 residues in the CDR3. V lost 5 bases, J lost 4 bases, and 5 bases stayed unmatched. From germline, CDR1 is LGHNT and CDR2 FRNRAP. The CDR3 DNA reads as TGTGCTAGTGGTCCGGGAGGGGGGTCAGATACGCAGTATTTT. This translates into CASGPGGGSDTQYF.

V and J are TRBV19 and TRBJ2-7; perhaps TRBD1 as D (7 bases). Germline V gene sequence: CDR1 LNHDA, CDR2 SQIVND (reference sequence). This CDR3 is built from 14 residues. Trimming took off 6 bases at V and 2 bases at J, with 14 bases between the two ends. The CDR3 bases are TGTGCCAGTAGGTTGCGGGACAGCGCCTACGAGCAGTACTTC. Its protein is CASRLRDSAYEQYF.

CDR3 region: CATSRDAGNSNQPQHF. CDR3 coding DNA: TGTGCCACCAGCAGAGATGCGGGAAATAGCAATCAGCCCCAGCATTTT. The chain recombines TRBV15 with TRBJ1-5, with D unresolved. This CDR3 is 16 amino acids long. Between the trimmed V and J ends, which lost 0 bases and 0 bases, there was a span of 9 bases. Per germline, CDR1 LNHNV and CDR2 YYDKDF (reference sequence).

CDR3 sequence: CSVEEWQGYGYTF. The DNA for the CDR3 is TGCAGCGTTGAAGAGTGGCAGGGCTATGGCTACACCTTC. The chain links TRBV29-1 to TRBJ1-2; perhaps TRBD1 as D (5 bases). Per the germline V gene, CDR1 is SQVTM and CDR2 is ANQGSEA. V was trimmed by 0 bases and J by 4 bases, leaving 9 bases between them. This CDR3 comprises 13 residues.

This rearrangement joins TRBV5-8 to TRBJ2-7; 9 bases are shared with TRBD1. The junction had 12 bases not matched to a gene; V was cut back by 4 bases and J by 7 bases. The germline CDR1 and CDR2 sequences are SGHTS and YDEGEE. The CDR3 totals 15 residues. The CDR3, as DNA: TGTGCCAGCAGCCACGGACAGGGGTTATCGAGGGAGCAGTACTTC. This encodes CASSHGQGLSREQYF.

This chain joins TRBV29-1 and TRBJ2-1, with 11 positions matching TRBD2. CDR1 and CDR2 from the germline V gene are SQVTM and ANQGSEA. The J segment lost 5 bases and the V segment lost 4 bases, leaving 7 bases of the junction unmatched. CDR3 size: 15 residues. The CDR3 sequence is CSVALLAGGHNEQFF. In DNA form, the CDR3 reads TGCAGCGTTGCCCTGCTAGCGGGAGGACACAATGAGCAGTTCTTC.